These T cell receptor beta chains were read from a single sample in a study of blood T cell repertoires in COVID-19. Assay used: immunoSEQ multiplex PCR; TCRdb lists only in-frame clones, some missing. The sample has about 200,000 clones, about 95% seen once. Sample: peripheral blood. The source is a man in his thirties or forties with COVID-19, enrolled during active disease. The CDR3 runs from the conserved cysteine through the conserved F or W. D genes are given only for firm matches. Where a row states a size, it is once, few, many or the class of an expanded clone; other rows omit it.

>TRBD1|TRBJ1-2|TRBV12-3/TRBV12-4|NA
CASSLVQGSYTF
TGTGCCAGCAGTTTAGTACAGGGGAGCTACACCTTC
>NA|TRBJ1-1|TRBV5-1|NA
CASSLAGMNTEAFF
TGCGCCAGCAGCTTGGCAGGGATGAACACTGAAGCTTTCTTT
>NA|TRBJ2-7|TRBV5-6|NA
CASSLFSGYEQYF
TGTGCCAGCAGCTTGTTTTCAGGCTACGAGCAGTACTTC
>TRBD1|TRBJ1-5|TRBV6-2/TRBV6-3|NA
CASSYSRTGGQPQHF
TGTGCCAGCAGTTACTCGCGGACAGGGGGTCAGCCCCAGCATTTT
>NA|TRBJ2-7|TRBV19|once
CASSIANRAPYEQYF
TGTGCCAGTAGTATAGCAAACAGAGCCCCCTACGAGCAGTACTTC
>TRBD1|TRBJ1-1|TRBV6-5|NA
CASSSPGQRNTEAFF
TGTGCCAGCAGTTCTCCGGGACAGAGGAACACTGAAGCTTTCTTT
>TRBD1|TRBJ2-3|TRBV7-7|NA
CASSLVGGSTDTQYF
TGTGCCAGCAGCTTAGTAGGGGGCAGCACAGATACGCAGTATTTT
>NA|TRBJ1-1|TRBV7-9|NA
CASSPQMNTEAFF
TGTGCCAGCAGCCCACAGATGAACACTGAAGCTTTCTTT
>TRBD1|TRBJ1-1|TRBV6-6|NA
CASSSTTGGVTEAFF
TGTGCCAGCAGTTCAACGACAGGGGGAGTCACTGAAGCTTTCTTT
>NA|TRBJ2-7|TRBV18|NA
CASSPREGDYEQYF
TGTGCCAGCTCACCCAGGGAAGGGGACTACGAGCAGTACTTC
>TRBD1|TRBJ2-2|TRBV19|NA
CASTPSQGATGELFF
TGTGCCAGTACCCCTTCGCAGGGGGCAACCGGGGAGCTGTTTTTT
>NA|TRBJ2-7|TRBV21-1|NA
CASSKAREGGGSREQYF
TGTGCCAGCAGCAAAGCCCGAGAGGGAGGGGGGTCGAGGGAGCAGTACTTC
>NA|TRBJ2-3|TRBV5-1|NA
CASSLGVGGKTDTQYF
TGCGCCAGCAGCTTGGGGGTCGGGGGAAAAACAGATACGCAGTATTTT
>TRBD1|TRBJ2-1|TRBV9|NA
CASSVGQGRDEQFF
TGTGCCAGCAGCGTAGGACAGGGTAGGGATGAGCAGTTCTTC
>NA|TRBJ2-7|TRBV6-5|NA
CASSYARGEQYF
TGTGCCAGCAGTTACGCCCGAGGGGAGCAGTACTTC
>NA|TRBJ2-1|TRBV19|NA
CASGKGLSSYNEQFF
TGTGCCAGTGGCAAGGGGCTAAGCTCCTACAATGAGCAGTTCTTC
>NA|TRBJ2-7|TRBV27|NA
CASVSQGNEQYF
TGTGCCAGCGTCTCACAGGGAAACGAGCAGTACTTC
>NA|TRBJ1-2|TRBV3-1/TRBV3-2|NA
CASSQKAGASNYGYTF
TGTGCCAGCAGCCAAAAAGCAGGGGCCTCTAACTATGGCTACACCTTC
>TRBD1|TRBJ1-1|TRBV19|NA
CASSKERQGETEAFF
TGTGCCAGTAGTAAAGAACGGCAGGGGGAGACTGAAGCTTTCTTT
>NA|TRBJ1-1|TRBV7-2|NA
CASSHAGANTEAFF
TGTGCCAGCAGCCACGCGGGGGCTAACACTGAAGCTTTCTTT
>TRBD1|TRBJ1-5|TRBV10-3|NA
CAISTVGTDNQPQHF
TGTGCCATCAGCACCGTAGGGACAGATAATCAGCCCCAGCATTTT
>NA|TRBJ1-1|TRBV15|NA
CATSREPRRELNTEAFF
TGTGCCACCAGCAGAGAGCCAAGGAGGGAGTTGAACACTGAAGCTTTCTTT
>TRBD1|TRBJ2-1|TRBV7-9|once
CASRQDRDPPDNEQFF
TGTGCCAGCCGCCAAGACAGGGATCCGCCTGACAATGAGCAGTTCTTC
>NA|TRBJ2-3|TRBV27|NA
CASSRLGGARNPTDTQYF
TGTGCCAGCAGCCGATTGGGGGGGGCGCGGAATCCCACAGATACGCAGTATTTT
>NA|TRBJ1-3|TRBV10-3|NA
CAISESGSSGNTIYF
TGTGCCATCAGTGAGTCGGGCAGCTCTGGAAACACCATATATTTT
>TRBD2|TRBJ2-1|TRBV6-2/TRBV6-3|NA
CASSWRTSGGTEQFF
TGTGCCAGCAGTTGGAGGACTAGCGGTGGTACGGAGCAGTTCTTC
>NA|TRBJ2-5|TRBV29-1|NA
CSVEHLVGAKETQYF
TGCAGCGTTGAACATCTGGTAGGGGCTAAGGAGACCCAGTACTTC
>NA|TRBJ1-3|TRBV7-9|NA
CASSYESSGNTIYF
TGTGCCAGCAGTTATGAGAGCTCTGGAAACACCATATATTTT
>NA|TRBJ2-1|TRBV13|NA
CASSSTAVGEQFF
TGTGCCAGCAGCAGCACAGCGGTAGGCGAGCAGTTCTTC
>NA|TRBJ1-6|TRBV19|NA
CASSPRVRSPLHF
TGTGCCAGTAGCCCCCGCGTCCGATCACCCCTCCACTTT
>NA|TRBJ2-5|TRBV6-6|NA
CASSSGWETQYF
TGTGCCAGCAGCAGTGGTTGGGAGACCCAGTACTTC
>NA|TRBJ2-1|TRBV11-2|NA
CASSFGLDEQFF
TGTGCCAGCAGCTTTGGACTCGATGAGCAGTTCTTC
>TRBD1|TRBJ2-3|TRBV28|NA
CASSSQPGGQVDRTSTDTQYF
TGTGCCAGCAGTTCGCAGCCAGGGGGACAGGTAGATCGAACTAGCACAGATACGCAGTATTTT
>NA|TRBJ1-1|TRBV28|NA
CASSPPAENTEAFF
TGTGCCAGCAGTCCACCCGCAGAGAACACTGAAGCTTTCTTT
>TRBD1|TRBJ1-6|TRBV25-1|NA
CASRGPGGLGGSPLHF
TGTGCCAGCAGAGGTCCAGGGGGGTTAGGAGGGTCACCCCTCCACTTT
>TRBD1|TRBJ2-3|TRBV10-2|NA
CASSAGTGALADTQYF
TGCGCCAGCAGCGCCGGGACAGGGGCCTTAGCAGATACGCAGTATTTT
>NA|TRBJ1-4|TRBV10-3|NA
CAISSGEGGEKLFF
TGTGCCATCAGTTCAGGGGAAGGAGGAGAAAAACTGTTTTTT
>NA|TRBJ2-4|TRBV2|NA
CASGIARKNIQYF
TGTGCCAGCGGGATAGCGCGGAAAAACATTCAGTACTTC
>NA|TRBJ1-1|TRBV15|NA
CATRDEEGSANTEAFF
TGTGCCACCAGAGACGAGGAGGGATCGGCGAACACTGAAGCTTTCTTT
>NA|TRBJ2-1|TRBV29-1|NA
CSATGTPSYNEQFF
TGCAGCGCCACCGGGACACCTTCCTACAATGAGCAGTTCTTC
>NA|TRBJ1-2|TRBV2|once
CASLYRDGWGYTF
TGTGCCAGCCTATACAGGGATGGATGGGGCTACACCTTC
>NA|TRBJ1-2|TRBV2|once
CASSEEGYGYTF
TGTGCCAGCAGTGAAGAGGGGTATGGCTACACCTTC
>NA|TRBJ2-2|TRBV6-5|NA
CASSSGQNTGELFF
TGTGCCAGCAGCTCAGGACAGAACACCGGGGAGCTGTTTTTT
>NA|TRBJ2-3|TRBV5-4|NA
CASSAPTGAADTQYF
TGTGCCAGCAGCGCTCCGACGGGAGCTGCGGATACGCAGTATTTT
>NA|TRBJ1-2|TRBV6-1|NA
CASSEAGSGGYTF
TGTGCCAGCAGTGAAGCGGGCTCGGGGGGCTACACCTTC
>NA|TRBJ1-2|TRBV7-2|NA
CASSTTTGSPLNYGYTF
TGTGCCAGCAGCACTACGACAGGTTCACCCCTTAACTATGGCTACACCTTC
>TRBD1|TRBJ2-3|TRBV29-1|NA
CSVEGGDRGTDTQYF
TGCAGCGTTGAGGGTGGGGACAGGGGCACAGATACGCAGTATTTT
>TRBD2|TRBJ2-2|TRBV4-1|NA
CASSQVLGLAGGTGGELFF
TGCGCCAGCAGCCAAGTTCTCGGACTAGCGGGGGGAACGGGCGGGGAGCTGTTTTTT
>NA|TRBJ2-5|TRBV4-1|NA
CASSLLDTIKQETQYF
TGCGCCAGCAGCCTTTTGGATACTATCAAGCAAGAGACCCAGTACTTC
>NA|TRBJ1-2|TRBV28|NA
CASSTGLANYGYTF
TGTGCCAGCAGTACAGGGTTAGCTAACTATGGCTACACCTTC
>NA|TRBJ1-2|TRBV5-5|NA
CASSPGGGFGYTF
TGTGCCAGCAGCCCGGGAGGGGGGTTCGGCTACACCTTC
>TRBD2|TRBJ2-3|TRBV6-6|NA
CASSHGLAGGNPHTDTQYF
TGTGCCAGCAGTCACGGACTAGCGGGGGGAAACCCCCACACAGATACGCAGTATTTT
>NA|TRBJ2-3|TRBV2|NA
CASTGVGGDTQYF
TGTGCCAGCACCGGTGTTGGGGGGGATACGCAGTATTTT
>TRBD1|TRBJ2-1|TRBV7-3|NA
CASSLDRTGDNEQFF
TGTGCCAGCAGCCTGGACCGGACAGGGGACAATGAGCAGTTCTTC
>TRBD1|TRBJ2-1|TRBV6-6|NA
CASSPLGGQGSYNEQFF
TGTGCCAGCAGTCCCCTTGGAGGACAGGGCTCCTACAATGAGCAGTTCTTC
>TRBD1|TRBJ1-4|TRBV2|NA
CASRGDRGLEKLFF
TGTGCCAGCAGGGGGGACAGGGGGCTTGAAAAACTGTTTTTT
>TRBD2|TRBJ2-3|TRBV7-3|NA
CASSLTRAGGADTQYF
TGTGCCAGCAGCTTAACCCGAGCGGGGGGGGCCGATACGCAGTATTTT
>NA|TRBJ1-6|TRBV5-6|NA
CASSLAGPGGDGSPLHF
TGTGCCAGCAGCTTGGCGGGCCCCGGAGGAGATGGTTCACCCCTCCACTTT
>NA|TRBJ1-1|TRBV7-9|NA
CASSSLLEEEAFF
TGTGCCAGCAGCTCCCTTTTGGAGGAAGAAGCTTTCTTT